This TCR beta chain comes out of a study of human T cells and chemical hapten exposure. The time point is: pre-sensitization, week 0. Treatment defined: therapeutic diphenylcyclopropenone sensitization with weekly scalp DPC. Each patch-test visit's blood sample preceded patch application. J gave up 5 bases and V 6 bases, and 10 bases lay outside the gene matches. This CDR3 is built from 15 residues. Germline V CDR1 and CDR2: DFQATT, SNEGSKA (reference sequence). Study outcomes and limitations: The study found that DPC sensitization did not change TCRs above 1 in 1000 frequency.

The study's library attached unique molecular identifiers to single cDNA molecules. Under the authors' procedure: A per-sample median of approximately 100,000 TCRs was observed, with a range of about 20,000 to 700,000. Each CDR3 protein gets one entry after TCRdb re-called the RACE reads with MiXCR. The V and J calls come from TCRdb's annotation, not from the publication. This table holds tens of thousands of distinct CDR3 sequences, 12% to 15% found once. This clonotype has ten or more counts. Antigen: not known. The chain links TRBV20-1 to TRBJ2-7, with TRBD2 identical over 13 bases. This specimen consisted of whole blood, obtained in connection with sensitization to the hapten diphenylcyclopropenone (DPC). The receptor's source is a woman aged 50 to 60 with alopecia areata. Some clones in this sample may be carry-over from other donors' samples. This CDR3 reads CSAHGLAGAVNEQYF. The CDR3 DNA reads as TGCAGTGCCCACGGACTAGCGGGAGCGGTAAACGAGCAGTACTTC.